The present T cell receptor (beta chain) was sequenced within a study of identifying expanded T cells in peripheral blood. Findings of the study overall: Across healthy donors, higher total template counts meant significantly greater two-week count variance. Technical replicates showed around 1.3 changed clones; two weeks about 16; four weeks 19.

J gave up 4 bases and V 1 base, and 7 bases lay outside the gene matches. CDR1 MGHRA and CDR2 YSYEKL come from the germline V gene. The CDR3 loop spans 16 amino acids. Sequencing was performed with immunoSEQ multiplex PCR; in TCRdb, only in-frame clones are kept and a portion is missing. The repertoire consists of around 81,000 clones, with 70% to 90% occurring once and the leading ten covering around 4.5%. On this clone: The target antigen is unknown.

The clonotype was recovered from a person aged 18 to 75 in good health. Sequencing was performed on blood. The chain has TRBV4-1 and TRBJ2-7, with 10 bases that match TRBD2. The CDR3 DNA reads TGCGCCAGCAGCCAAGTAATAAGCGGGGGGGCTTACGAGCAGTACTTC. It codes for CASSQVISGGAYEQYF.